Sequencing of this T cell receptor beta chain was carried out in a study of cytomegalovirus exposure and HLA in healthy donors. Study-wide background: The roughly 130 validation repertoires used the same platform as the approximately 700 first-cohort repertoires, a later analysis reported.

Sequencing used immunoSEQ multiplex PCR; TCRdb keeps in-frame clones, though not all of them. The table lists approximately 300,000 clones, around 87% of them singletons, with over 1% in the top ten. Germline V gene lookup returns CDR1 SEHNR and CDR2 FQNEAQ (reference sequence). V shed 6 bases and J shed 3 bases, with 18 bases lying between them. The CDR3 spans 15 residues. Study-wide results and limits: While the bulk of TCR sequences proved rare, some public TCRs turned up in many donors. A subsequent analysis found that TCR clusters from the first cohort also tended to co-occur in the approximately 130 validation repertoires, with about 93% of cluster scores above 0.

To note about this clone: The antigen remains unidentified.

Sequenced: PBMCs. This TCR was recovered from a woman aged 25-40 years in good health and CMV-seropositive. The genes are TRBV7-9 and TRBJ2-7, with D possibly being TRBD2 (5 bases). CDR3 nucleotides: TGTGCCAGCAGTCACACCGGACTGAATCTCTACGAGCAGTACTTC. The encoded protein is CASSHTGLNLYEQYF.